The sequence of this TCR beta chain was determined in a study of CD8+CD57+ T cells in acquired aplastic anemia. Study summary: Sorted CD4+ and CD8+ cell DNA averaged around 3 ug. Healthy donor CD4+ samples were sequenced to a depth that averaged around 9.9 million reads. General observations from the study: Any difference that existed in CD8+ Simpson's diversity between patients and controls was not significant. Patients and controls had in common some 30 CD8+ CDR3 sequences.

A single count supports this clonotype. Antigen specificity is unknown. Germline V CDR1 and CDR2: SEHNR, FQNEAQ (reference sequence). The CDR3 is 15 residues long. V was cut by 5 bases and J by 1 base, with 15 bases left in between. Genomic DNA was employed as the template in profiling TCR beta VDJ and CDR3. TCRdb used MiXCR to reprocess the reads, holding one entry per CDR3 protein. The profile shows about 190,000 distinct CDR3 sequences, around 50% of them singletons. The V gene is TRBV7-9, the J gene TRBJ2-7, with D possibly being TRBD1 (6 bases). Input material: sorted CD4+, CD8+, or CD8+CD57+ T cells (not recorded which) from PBMCs. The source of this sequence is a human donor in good health, serving as a control. The CDR3: CASSVEQGPSYEQYF. The CDR3 nucleotides are TGTGCCAGCAGCGTAGAACAGGGCCCTTCCTACGAGCAGTACTTC.